The 23 T cell receptor beta chains in this list originate from one sample, sequenced in a study of blood T cell repertoires in COVID-19. Here immunoSEQ multiplex PCR was the method, and the copy in TCRdb shows in-frame clones only, minus some. The sample lists 300,000 or so clones, around 92% occurring once. Sequencing was carried out using PBMCs or T cells enriched from blood (not recorded which). Receptor source: a woman aged 45-65 years who had been exposed to COVID-19.

This clone was seen a few times. Other nucleotide sequences in the sample specify the same CDR3. The chain employs TRBV5-5 and TRBJ2-3; 9 bases agree with TRBD2. V lost 3 bases, J lost 1 base, and 3 bases stayed unmatched. Germline values: CDR1 SGHKS, CDR2 YYEKEE (reference sequence). The CDR3 is made up of 15 amino acids. CDR3 region: CASSSRTSGTDTQYF. The DNA of the CDR3 is TGTGCCAGCAGCTCGCGGACTAGCGGCACAGATACGCAGTATTTT.

J is TRBJ2-5 and V is TRBV19, with 7 bases fitting TRBD1. Looked up from germline, CDR1 is LNHDA and CDR2 is SQIVND (reference sequence). The CDR3 is 15 residues long. V lost 6 bases, J lost 5 bases, and 12 bases stayed unmatched. CDR3 protein: CASRLSTGSTETQYF. The CDR3 DNA reads as TGTGCCAGTAGACTTTCGACAGGGAGTACGGAGACCCAGTACTTC.

This chain links TRBV10-3 with TRBJ1-5; D is possibly TRBD1 (5 bases). V lost 9 bases, J lost 2 bases, and 17 bases lay in between. The CDR3 totals 15 residues. CDR1 is ENHRY and CDR2 is SYGVKD in the germline V gene. CDR3 sequence reads: CAICKGLDGNQPQHF. As DNA, the CDR3 is TGTGCCATTTGTAAGGGACTGGACGGCAATCAGCCCCAGCATTTT.

The CDR3 nucleotides are TGTGCCACCTCCCCCGGGGGTACTAATGAAAAACTGTTTTTT. Translating gives CATSPGGTNEKLFF. The chain recombines TRBV24-1 with TRBJ1-4; D may be TRBD1 (5 bases). Germline V gene data show CDR1 as KGHDR and CDR2 as SFDVKD. The V end lost 9 bases, the J end lost 2 bases, and 12 bases lay between the germline ends. This CDR3 is 14 amino acids long.

This chain links TRBV10-3 with TRBJ2-2; 8 bases line up with TRBD1. The V segment lost 6 bases and the J segment 4 bases; nucleotides outside the gene matches: 4. This CDR3 is 14 amino acids long. Germline values: CDR1 ENHRY, CDR2 SYGVKD. CDR3 bases: TGTGCCATCAGGGACAGGGTGGCCACCGGGGAGCTGTTTTTT. Translated, it gives CAIRDRVATGELFF.

The chain carries TRBV30 and TRBJ1-1, with D possibly being TRBD1 (6 bases). The CDR3 is 13 residues long. CDR1 and CDR2 (germline): GTSNPN, SVGIG (reference sequence). Trimming took 6 bases from V and 5 from J, leaving 16 bases between them. This CDR3 reads CACLLRGGTEAFF. CDR3 coding DNA: TGTGCCTGCCTCCTTAGGGGGGGAACTGAAGCTTTCTTT. Based on the CDR3 plus reference TRBV30 and TRBJ1-1, the full variable domain is SQTIHQWPATLVQPVGSPLSLECTVEGTSNPNLYWYRQAAGRGLQLLFYSVGIGQISSEVPQNLSASRPQDRQFILSSKKLLLSDSGFYLCACLLRGGTEAFFGQGTRLTVV.

The chain recombines TRBV27 with TRBJ2-2; 9 bases align to TRBD1. With V trimmed by 2 bases and J by 2 bases, 6 bases remained unmatched. From germline, CDR1 is MNHEY and CDR2 SMNVEV (reference sequence). The CDR3 has 17 amino acids. As DNA, the CDR3 is TGTGCCAGCAGTTTACTACAGGGGGCGGTTAACACCGGGGAGCTGTTTTTT. This gives the protein CASSLLQGAVNTGELFF.

The CDR3 DNA reads as TGTGCCAGCAGCTTAGCAGGAGGACGGACTGAAGCTTTCTTT. It is translated as CASSLAGGRTEAFF. V usage is TRBV7-2 and J usage is TRBJ1-1; D remains unclear. This CDR3 has 14 amino acids. CDR1 and CDR2 (germline): SGHTA, FQGNSA. Trimming took off 0 bases at V and 5 bases at J, with 10 bases between the two ends. Supplemented by reference TRBV7-2 and TRBJ1-1, the full variable domain reads GAGVSQSPSNKVTEKGKDVELRCDPISGHTALYWYRQSLGQGLEFLIYFQGNSAPDKSGLPSDRFSAERTGGSVSTLTIQRTQQEDSAVYLCASSLAGGRTEAFFGQGTRLTVV.

The chain links TRBV7-2 to TRBJ1-4; D is unresolved. Trimming stripped 3 bases from V and 7 bases from J, with 12 bases between. The CDR3 covers 14 residues. Germline lookup yields CDR1 SGHTA and CDR2 FQGNSA. The CDR3 region is CASSFPGLSEKLFF. The CDR3 region has the DNA TGTGCCAGCAGCTTCCCGGGTCTTAGTGAAAAACTGTTTTTT.

The V gene is TRBV24-1, the J gene TRBJ1-1; perhaps TRBD1 as D (5 bases). Germline loops: CDR1 KGHDR, CDR2 SFDVKD. There are 11 residues in the CDR3. V shed 6 bases and J shed 4 bases, with 5 bases lying between them. In DNA, the CDR3 is TGTGCCACCAGTCAGGGCACTGAAGCTTTCTTT. Protein: CATSQGTEAFF.

V is TRBV9 and J is TRBJ1-1; perhaps TRBD1 as D (6 bases). Germline V CDR1 and CDR2: SGDLS, YYNGEE. The CDR3 extends over 19 amino acids. The V gene lost 3 bases and the J gene lost 2 bases, with 26 bases spanning the gap. CDR3 DNA sequence: TGTGCCAGCAGCGCGCCTTGGGTGAAGGGGGATCCGGGAAACACTGAAGCTTTCTTT. It translates to CASSAPWVKGDPGNTEAFF.

The chain carries TRBV4-2 and TRBJ2-7, with D possibly being TRBD1 (5 bases). Germline CDR1 reads LGHNA; CDR2 reads YNFKEQ. The CDR3 spans 15 residues. Trimming removed 3 bases at V and 3 bases at J, with 15 bases between. The CDR3 DNA is TGTGCCAGCAGCCAGGCCGCTACAGGTAACTACGAGCAGTACTTC. Its protein product is CASSQAATGNYEQYF.

V and J are TRBV28 and TRBJ2-3; D perhaps matches TRBD2 (6 bases). Trimming removed 5 bases from V and 0 bases from J, with 18 bases in between. CDR3 size: 17 residues. Per the germline V gene, CDR1 is MDHEN and CDR2 is SYDVKM. CDR3 residues: CASSPSDRKQSTDTQYF. The DNA of the CDR3 is TGTGCCAGCAGTCCTAGCGACAGAAAACAGAGCACAGATACGCAGTATTTT.

The rearrangement links TRBV28 to TRBJ1-2, with D possibly being TRBD1 (6 bases). Trimming shortened V by 4 bases and J by 6 bases, and 18 bases separated the two germline ends. Germline V lookup: CDR1 MDHEN, CDR2 SYDVKM. The CDR3 length is 15 residues. CDR3: CASSSVPGAGDGYTF. CDR3 DNA: TGTGCCAGCAGTTCCGTGCCAGGGGCGGGGGATGGCTACACCTTC.

The chain uses TRBV30 and TRBJ2-3, with 10 bases that match TRBD1. CDR1 is GTSNPN and CDR2 is SVGIG in the germline V gene (reference sequence). The CDR3 consists of 13 residues. The J segment lost 5 bases and the V segment lost 7 bases, leaving 6 bases of the junction unmatched. The CDR3 protein is CALTGGPEDTQYF. CDR3 DNA sequence: TGTGCCTTGACAGGGGGCCCTGAAGATACGCAGTATTTT.

V gene TRBV6-5 combines with J gene TRBJ2-7, with 7 bases aligning to TRBD1. Germline CDR1 is MNHEY and CDR2 is SVGAGI. V shed 10 bases, J shed 5 bases, and the junction held 8 bases outside the gene matches. The CDR3 contains 12 residues. DNA of the CDR3: TGTGCCACCCTGGGACAGTTGAACGAGCAGTACTTC. This translates into CATLGQLNEQYF.

V is TRBV6-5 and J is TRBJ2-7, with TRBD2 as a possible D gene (5 bases). This CDR3 comprises 14 residues. The V end was cut by 9 bases, the J end by 7 bases, with 22 bases between. Germline CDR1 and CDR2: MNHEY and SVGAGI. The CDR3 nucleotides read TGTGCCAGTGGACCCGACCCCCGGGGTGTTGAGCAGTACTTC. Translating it yields CASGPDPRGVEQYF.

The genes are TRBV29-1 and TRBJ2-1, with D tentatively TRBD1 (6 bases). CDR3 length: 15 residues. CDR1 and CDR2 from the germline V gene are SQVTM and ANQGSEA. Trimming pared 4 bases from V and 8 bases from J, leaving 21 bases between. CDR3 sequence reads: CSVVLWDTNNDEQFF. CDR3 nucleotide sequence: TGCAGCGTTGTTCTTTGGGACACCAATAATGATGAGCAGTTCTTC.

For this clone: Other DNA sequences from this sample encode an identical CDR3 as well. The chain recombines TRBV4-1 with TRBJ2-1, with a weak D call TRBD2 (5 bases). The V gene's germline CDR1 is MGHRA and CDR2 YSYEKL. Trimming stripped 0 bases from V and 9 bases from J, with 12 bases between. CDR3 length equals 14 residues. The CDR3 protein is CASSQEEGKIEQFF. CDR3 nucleotides: TGCGCCAGCAGCCAAGAAGAGGGTAAGATTGAGCAGTTCTTC.

V is TRBV19 and J is TRBJ2-1, with TRBD2 as a possible D gene (6 bases). Germline CDR1 reads LNHDA; CDR2 reads SQIVND (reference sequence). V was clipped by 6 bases and J by 6 bases, with 15 bases between them. The CDR3 contains 14 residues. DNA for the CDR3: TGTGCCAGTAGCAGGCGGGGAGGTGGCAATGAGCAGTTCTTC. Protein: CASSRRGGGNEQFF.

This sequence joins TRBV19 and TRBJ1-6; D possibly corresponds to TRBD1 (5 bases). The germline V gene encodes CDR1 LNHDA and CDR2 SQIVND (reference sequence). This CDR3 is built from 15 residues. Between the trimmed V and J ends, which lost 5 bases and 0 bases, there was a span of 8 bases. Written as DNA, the CDR3 is TGTGCCAGTAGTGGGGCCAGCTCCTATAATTCACCCCTCCACTTT. Translation: CASSGASSYNSPLHF.

This chain links TRBV20-1 with TRBJ2-2; 8 positions agree with TRBD2. Per germline, CDR1 DFQATT and CDR2 SNEGSKA (reference sequence). The CDR3 consists of 16 residues. J lost 0 bases, V lost 3 bases, and 6 bases had no gene match. CDR3 sequence: CSASHLSGANTGELFF. In DNA form, the CDR3 reads TGCAGTGCTAGTCACCTTAGCGGGGCGAACACCGGGGAGCTGTTTTTT.

This clone was observed a few times. In nucleotides, the CDR3 is TGTGCCAGCAGTAACAGGGGTTATGGAAACACCATATATTTT. It yields the protein CASSNRGYGNTIYF. The rearrangement joins TRBV2 to TRBJ1-3; TRBD1 aligns across 7 bases. The V gene's germline CDR1 is SNHLY and CDR2 FYNNEI. This CDR3 has 14 residues. V shed 5 bases, J shed 3 bases, and the junction held 4 bases outside the gene matches.